Listed below are T cell receptor beta chains from one sample, sequenced in a study of blood T cell repertoires in COVID-19. The data were produced by immunoSEQ multiplex PCR, yet TCRdb's version contains in-frame clones alone and is incomplete. The sample has 250,000 or so clones, around 91% seen once. The specimen was peripheral blood. The source is a woman aged 60-70 years with COVID-19, enrolled during active disease. Each CDR3 is given with its conserved first and last residue. A D gene is named only where the DNA matches it firmly. Clone size is stated in some rows and not others, as once, few, many or a class when expanded.

TRBJ2-2,TRBV11-3,NA,TRBD1,TGTGCCAGCGGGACAGGGGGGAACACCGGGGAGCTGTTTTTT,CASGTGGNTGELFF
TRBJ2-3,TRBV12-5,NA,NA,TGTGCTAGTGGTTTGCCGTCCCAGGGGCTCGGGTACACAGATACGCAGTATTTT,CASGLPSQGLGYTDTQYF
TRBJ2-1,TRBV28,NA,TRBD2,TGTGCCAGCGGATCCGCCAGCGGGGGGGTTGCCAATGAGCAGTTCTTC,CASGSASGGVANEQFF
TRBJ2-3,TRBV19,NA,TRBD2,TGTGCCAGTAGTACACGACTAGCGGGGTTACAAGATACGCAGTATTTT,CASSTRLAGLQDTQYF
TRBJ1-2,TRBV7-9,NA,NA,TGTGCCAGCAGCTCCTCTGGGGCTAGGTATGGCTACACCTTC,CASSSSGARYGYTF
TRBJ1-1,TRBV19,NA,NA,TGTGCCAGTAGGAGGGGGAGGAACACTGAAGCTTTCTTT,CASRRGRNTEAFF
TRBJ1-1,TRBV4-2,NA,NA,TGTGCCAGCAGCCAAGAAGGGGCAGGGGACACTGAAGCTTTCTTT,CASSQEGAGDTEAFF
TRBJ1-1,TRBV27,NA,NA,TGTGCCAGCAGTTCGGGACACCTAAACACTGAAGCTTTCTTT,CASSSGHLNTEAFF
TRBJ2-2,TRBV9,once,NA,TGTGCCAGCAGCGTTGACACCTACACCGGGGAGCTGTTTTTT,CASSVDTYTGELFF
TRBJ2-5,TRBV5-6,NA,TRBD2,TGTGCCAGCAGCTCTTCGGGACTAGCGGGGGGCCAGGGGGAGACCCAGTACTTC,CASSSSGLAGGQGETQYF
TRBJ2-7,TRBV5-4,NA,NA,TGTGCCAGCAGCGCGAGCTCCTACGAGCAGTACTTC,CASSASSYEQYF
TRBJ2-7,TRBV5-5,NA,NA,TGTGCCAGCAGCTTAACGGGGAGCTCCTACGAGCAGTACTTC,CASSLTGSSYEQYF
TRBJ1-6,TRBV7-2,NA,TRBD1,TGTGCCAGCAGGCGACAGACAGGGGATAATTCACCCCTCCACTTT,CASRRQTGDNSPLHF
TRBJ2-7,TRBV18,NA,TRBD1,TGTGCCAGCTCACCAAACCGTCAGACAGGGGGCTACGAGCAGTACTTC,CASSPNRQTGGYEQYF
TRBJ2-1,TRBV5-1,NA,TRBD1,TGCGCCAGCAGCCCCGGACAGGGAGGCTACAATGAGCAGTTCTTC,CASSPGQGGYNEQFF